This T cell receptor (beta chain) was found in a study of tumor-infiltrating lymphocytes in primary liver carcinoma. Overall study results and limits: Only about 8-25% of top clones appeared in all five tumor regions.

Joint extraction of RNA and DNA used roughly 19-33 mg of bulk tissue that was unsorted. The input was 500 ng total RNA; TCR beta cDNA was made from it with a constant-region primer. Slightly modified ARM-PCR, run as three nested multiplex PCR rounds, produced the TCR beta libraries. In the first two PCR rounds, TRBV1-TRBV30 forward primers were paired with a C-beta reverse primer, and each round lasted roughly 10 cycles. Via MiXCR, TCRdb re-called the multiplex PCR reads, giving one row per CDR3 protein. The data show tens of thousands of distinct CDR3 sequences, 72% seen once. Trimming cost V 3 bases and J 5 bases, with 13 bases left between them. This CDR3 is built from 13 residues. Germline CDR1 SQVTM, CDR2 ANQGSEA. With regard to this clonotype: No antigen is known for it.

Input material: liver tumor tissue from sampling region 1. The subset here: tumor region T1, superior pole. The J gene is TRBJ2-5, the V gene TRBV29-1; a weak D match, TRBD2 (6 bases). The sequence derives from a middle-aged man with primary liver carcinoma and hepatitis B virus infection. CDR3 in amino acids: CSVDGRPAETQYF. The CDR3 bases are TGCAGCGTTGATGGGAGGCCAGCTGAGACCCAGTACTTC.